This T cell receptor (beta chain) was documented in a study of radiotherapy plus CTLA-4 blockade in lung cancer. About the study: Objective response was observed in over 15% of patients, and disease control in approximately 30%.

The germline gives CDR1 MGHRA, CDR2 YSYEKL. This CDR3 spans 19 amino acids. Trimming removed 1 base from V and 5 bases from J; junction bases left unmatched: 12. Produced via immunoSEQ multiplex PCR; TCRdb's table is partial and in-frame only. The top ten clones hold approximately 3.2% of a sample with some 25,000 clones, 70% to 75% of them seen once. This TCR came from a human donor with non-small cell lung cancer whose response to radiotherapy plus ipilimumab could not be evaluated. The chain employs TRBV4-1 and TRBJ2-3; 13 nucleotides align to TRBD2. The specimen comprised peripheral blood, sampled from a patient treated with radiotherapy plus ipilimumab. CDR3 sequence reads: CASSQVRGLAGENVDTQYF. CDR3 nucleotide sequence: TGCGCCAGCAGCCAAGTCCGTGGACTAGCGGGAGAAAATGTAGATACGCAGTATTTT.